This is a list of T cell receptor beta chains from one sample in a study of blood T cell repertoires in COVID-19. Here immunoSEQ multiplex PCR was the method, and the copy in TCRdb shows in-frame clones only, minus some. The sample includes more than 95,000 clones, roughly 91% seen only once; the top ten take approximately 6%. Material for sequencing was peripheral blood. These receptors all come from a human donor in a cohort sampled during active COVID-19. The CDR3 runs from the conserved cysteine through the conserved F or W. D genes are given only for firm matches. The size field is filled for only some rows; it gives once, few, many or a size class.

-	-	TRBV20-1	TRBJ1-2	TGCAGTGCTAGTGCCGGGGAGCCCTATGGCTACACCTTC	CSASAGEPYGYTF
TRBD1	-	TRBV6-5	TRBJ1-4	TGTGCCAGCCTCGGACAGGGACGGAAACTGTTTTTT	CASLGQGRKLFF
TRBD2	few	TRBV11-2	TRBJ2-7	TGTGCCAGCAGCTCGGGAGGACCGAGGTACTTC	CASSSGGPRYF
-	-	TRBV5-1	TRBJ2-5	TGCGCCAGCAGCTTGGCTAGCACCCAAGAGACCCAGTACTTC	CASSLASTQETQYF
-	-	TRBV24-1	TRBJ2-1	TGTGCCACCAGTGATTCCGGGACTCTAAATGAGCAGTTCTTC	CATSDSGTLNEQFF
-	-	TRBV2	TRBJ2-7	TGTGCCAGCAGTGAAGAGAGGACTAACTCCTACGAGCAGTACTTC	CASSEERTNSYEQYF
TRBD2	-	TRBV7-8	TRBJ2-1	TGTGCCAGCAGCTTGTTGACTAGCGGGAAACAGTTCTTC	CASSLLTSGKQFF
-	-	TRBV5-4	TRBJ2-5	TGTGCCAGCAGCCTTGAGAGGCGTACTGAGACCCAGTACTTC	CASSLERRTETQYF
-	-	TRBV5-1	TRBJ1-4	TGCGCCAGCAGCTTTGACAGCAGTAATGAAAACCTGTTTTTT	CASSFDSSNENLFF
-	-	TRBV7-2	TRBJ2-5	TGTGCCAGCAGCGGGCGGGCGGTGCAAGAGACCCAGTACTTC	CASSGRAVQETQYF
TRBD1	-	TRBV6-5	TRBJ2-1	TGTGCCAGCAGTTACTCGACAGGGGACGAGCAGTTCTTC	CASSYSTGDEQFF
TRBD1	-	TRBV7-2	TRBJ2-5	TGTGCCAGCAGCTCATGGGGACAGCTCCAAGAGACCCAGTACTTC	CASSSWGQLQETQYF
-	-	TRBV4-1	TRBJ1-5	TGCGCCAGCAGCCAAGATTCCTCCGAGCGTCAGCCCCAGCATTTT	CASSQDSSERQPQHF
TRBD1	-	TRBV6-1	TRBJ1-2	TGTGCCAGCAGTGAAACCCTGGACAGGGCGGGTGGCTACACCTTC	CASSETLDRAGGYTF
TRBD1	-	TRBV6-2/TRBV6-3	TRBJ2-7	TGTGCCAGCAGCCGGTGGGCCGGGACAGGAGTTTACGAGCAGTACTTC	CASSRWAGTGVYEQYF
-	-	TRBV10-3	TRBJ2-7	TGTGCCATCAGTGAGTCGCGGCGACAGCTATACGAGCAGTACTTC	CAISESRRQLYEQYF
-	-	TRBV9	TRBJ2-7	TGTGCCAGCGACTCTCCCTCTACCGAGCAGTACTTC	CASDSPSTEQYF
-	once	TRBV3-1/TRBV3-2	TRBJ2-7	TGTGCCAGCAGTTACAGGAGCGGTGGCAGGGGACATCCCTACGAGCAGTACTTC	CASSYRSGGRGHPYEQYF
-	-	TRBV28	TRBJ1-2	TGTGCCAGCGGAACAGGGCCTGGCTACACCTTC	CASGTGPGYTF
-	-	TRBV18	TRBJ2-3	TGTGCCAGCTCACTAAATGGGGGGAACACAGATACGCAGTATTTT	CASSLNGGNTDTQYF
TRBD2	-	TRBV7-2	TRBJ2-2	TGTGCCAGCAGCTTAGCGTCACTAGCGTCCACCGGGGAGCTGTTTTTT	CASSLASLASTGELFF
-	-	TRBV27	TRBJ2-5	TGTGCCAGCAGCAAAGGGGGATCGTACGGAGAGACCCAGTACTTC	CASSKGGSYGETQYF
-	-	TRBV13	TRBJ1-2	TGTGCCAGCAGCCGACAGGCTAACTATGGCTACACCTTC	CASSRQANYGYTF
TRBD2	-	TRBV4-2	TRBJ2-2	TGTGCCAGCAGCCGGGGACTAGCGGGAGAGCTGTACACCGGGGAGCTGTTTTTT	CASSRGLAGELYTGELFF
TRBD1	-	TRBV24-1	TRBJ2-1	TGTGCCACCAGTGATTTGAGTGGGACAGGGGCCTACAATGAGCAGTTCTTC	CATSDLSGTGAYNEQFF
TRBD1	-	TRBV27	TRBJ2-5	TGTGCCAGCAGCAAACCCGGGACAGGGCAAGAGACCCAGTACTTC	CASSKPGTGQETQYF
-	-	TRBV4-2	TRBJ2-7	TGTGCCAGCAGCCAAGGCGGCTACGAGCAGTACTTC	CASSQGGYEQYF
TRBD2	-	TRBV7-8	TRBJ2-1	TGTGCCAGCAGCCCACAGCGAGCGGGGGGGCACTATGAGCAGTTCTTC	CASSPQRAGGHYEQFF
TRBD1	-	TRBV5-4	TRBJ1-4	TGTGCCAGCAGCGCCAGAACAGGGGCAACTAATGAAAAACTGTTTTTT	CASSARTGATNEKLFF
TRBD2	once	TRBV11-2	TRBJ2-3	TGTGCCAGCAGCTTAGGAATCGGGACTACGGAGGCGCAGTATTTT	CASSLGIGTTEAQYF
TRBD2	-	TRBV27	TRBJ2-7	TGTGCCAGCAGTTTATATCCGACTAGCGGGATTACCTACGAGCAGTACTTC	CASSLYPTSGITYEQYF
TRBD2	-	TRBV18	TRBJ2-3	TGTGCCAGCTCACCATTAGCGGGGGGGCAACTTGGCACAGATACGCAGTATTTT	CASSPLAGGQLGTDTQYF
-	-	TRBV5-4	TRBJ2-1	TGTGCCAGCAGCTCAATTATATACACTAGAATCAATGAGCAGTTCTTC	CASSSIIYTRINEQFF
TRBD1	-	TRBV6-6	TRBJ2-2	TGTGCCAGCACTCGACAGGGGCGGGCAAACACCGGGGAGCTGTTTTTT	CASTRQGRANTGELFF
-	-	TRBV9	TRBJ2-7	TGTGCCAGCAGCGTAGCACTTTCAAACTACGAGCAGTACTTC	CASSVALSNYEQYF
-	-	TRBV27	TRBJ2-6	TGTGCCAGCCGGAGCTCTGGGGCCAACGTCCTGACTTTC	CASRSSGANVLTF
TRBD1	-	TRBV5-6	TRBJ2-7	TGTGCCAGTTTGAGGACAGGCGCCTACGAGCAGTACTTC	CASLRTGAYEQYF
-	-	TRBV28	TRBJ2-1	TGTGCCAGCAGTTTACTGAGCTCCTACAATGAGCAGTTCTTC	CASSLLSSYNEQFF
-	-	TRBV18	TRBJ2-7	TGTGCCAGCTCCACGGACACTACCTCCTACGAGCAGTACTTC	CASSTDTTSYEQYF
-	-	TRBV2	TRBJ1-3	TGTGCCAGCAGTGGTGAAGTTGGTTCGGGGAACACCATATATTTT	CASSGEVGSGNTIYF
-	-	TRBV28	TRBJ1-1	TGTGCCAGCACCTCGCGGCAGGGATGGAACACTGAAGCTTTCTTT	CASTSRQGWNTEAFF
TRBD2	-	TRBV3-1/TRBV3-2	TRBJ2-5	TGTGCCAGCAGCCCCACGGGGGGGCGAAATTCCGCCGAGTACTTC	CASSPTGGRNSAEYF
TRBD2	-	TRBV5-4	TRBJ2-7	TGTGCCAGCAGCTCACTAGCGGGAAGTATCTACGAGCAGTACTTC	CASSSLAGSIYEQYF
-	-	TRBV19	TRBJ1-2	TGTGCCAGTAGGCAACGGGGAAGCTACACCTTC	CASRQRGSYTF
-	-	TRBV10-1	TRBJ2-7	TGCGCCAGCAGTGACCCCACTAGCAACGAGCAGTACTTC	CASSDPTSNEQYF
TRBD2	-	TRBV2	TRBJ2-1	TGTGCCAGCAGTCATCAAACTAGCGGCAATGAGCAGTTCTTC	CASSHQTSGNEQFF
TRBD2	-	TRBV7-6	TRBJ2-2	TGTGCCAGCAGCTTACAGCCAGCGGGGGGGCTAAACACCGGGGAGCTGTTTTTT	CASSLQPAGGLNTGELFF
TRBD2	-	TRBV10-1	TRBJ2-1	TGCGCCAGCAGTGCTGTCGGGACTATTAATGAGCAGTTCTTC	CASSAVGTINEQFF
-	-	TRBV7-9	TRBJ2-2	TGTGCCAGCAGCTACGACTCCGGGGAGCTGTTTTTT	CASSYDSGELFF
TRBD1	-	TRBV5-6	TRBJ1-5	TGTGCCAGCAGCTTAGCGGGACAGGTCAATCAGCCCCAGCATTTT	CASSLAGQVNQPQHF
TRBD2	-	TRBV15	TRBJ2-1	TGTGCCACCCAGCTAGCGGGTCAGTTGTACAATGAGCAGTTCTTC	CATQLAGQLYNEQFF
TRBD1	-	TRBV30	TRBJ1-2	TGTGCCTGGAGCCGGGGGACAGAGGGGGGCTACACCTTC	CAWSRGTEGGYTF